The 25 T cell receptor beta chains below were found in one sample sequenced in a study of OX40 agonist ivuxolimab in advanced cancers. Produced via immunoSEQ multiplex PCR; TCRdb's table is partial and in-frame only. The data show 45,000 to 65,000 clones, 88% seen once. The starting material was CD4+ or CD8+ T cells sorted from blood, obtained in a trial of the OX40 agonist ivuxolimab. These receptors came from an adult with an advanced solid tumor such as melanoma, head and neck, liver or kidney cancer.

CDR3 sequence (DNA): TGTGCCAGCAAGGGACTATATCTATCCACAGATACGCAGTATTTT. Translating it yields CASKGLYLSTDTQYF. This chain links TRBV2 with TRBJ2-3; 7 positions agree with TRBD2. J was trimmed by 2 bases and V by 7 bases; bases with no gene match: 9. Germline V CDR1 and CDR2: SNHLY, FYNNEI. This CDR3 contains 15 residues.

The V and J genes are TRBV6-6 and TRBJ1-5; no clear D. Germline CDR1 reads MNHNY; CDR2 reads SVGAGI (reference sequence). V was clipped by 3 bases and J by 6 bases, with 15 bases between them. The CDR3 contains 15 residues. Here the CDR3 reads CASSYNPLRVQPQHF. The CDR3 DNA reads TGTGCCAGCAGTTATAACCCCCTGAGGGTTCAGCCCCAGCATTTT.

The V and J genes are TRBV21-1 and TRBJ1-2; the table's D call of TRBD1 was not tested on the DNA. TRBV21-1 is a recognized pseudogene. The CDR3 consists of 18 residues. The CDR3 spells CASSKRGVSTGGSYGYTF. CDR3 DNA: TGTGCCAGCAGCAAAAGGGGGGTATCGACAGGGGGAAGCTATGGCTACACCTTC.

This chain connects TRBV5-1 to TRBJ1-1; maybe TRBD1 (6 bases). Per the germline V gene, CDR1 is SGHRS and CDR2 is YFSETQ. Trimming removed 2 bases at V and 5 bases at J, with 13 bases between. This CDR3 contains 14 residues. In nucleotides, the CDR3 is TGCGCCAGCAGCTTAAACACAGGGAGGACTGAAGCTTTCTTT. This sequence encodes CASSLNTGRTEAFF.

This chain links TRBV5-1 with TRBJ2-1; 10 nucleotides align to TRBD1. Losses at the gene ends were 6 bases for V and 7 bases for J; bases not matched to a gene: 13. CDR1 is SGHRS and CDR2 is YFSETQ in the germline V gene. CDR3 length: 16 amino acids. This chain's CDR3 is CASTWGGGTGENEQFF. The CDR3 nucleotides are TGCGCCAGCACCTGGGGGGGCGGGACAGGGGAGAATGAGCAGTTCTTC.

The chain links TRBV5-6 to TRBJ2-5; 8 bases fit TRBD2. Per the germline V gene, CDR1 is SGHDT and CDR2 is YYEEEE. The CDR3 consists of 15 residues. Trimming at V came to 7 bases and at J to 6 bases, leaving 14 bases not matched to a gene. The CDR3 region is CASSLAAGVRKTQYF. The CDR3 DNA reads as TGTGCCAGCTCCCTCGCAGCGGGAGTACGAAAGACCCAGTACTTC.

V and J are TRBV18 and TRBJ1-2, with TRBD1 as a possible D gene (5 bases). Deletions cut 2 bases from V and 4 bases from J, with 17 bases between. There are 16 residues in the CDR3. Per the germline V gene, CDR1 is KGHSH and CDR2 is LQKENI. CDR3 nucleotide sequence: TGTGCCAGCTCACCAATCACGGGGGACTCAGGCTATGGCTACACCTTC. This encodes CASSPITGDSGYGYTF.

This chain joins TRBV5-1 and TRBJ2-2, with 8 bases aligning to TRBD1. CDR1 and CDR2 (germline): SGHRS, YFSETQ. V lost 0 bases, J lost 1 base, and 5 bases stayed unmatched. The CDR3 sequence is 17 residues long. The CDR3 nucleotides are TGCGCCAGCAGCTTGGCCTACGGACAGGGGAACACCGGGGAGCTGTTTTTT. Its protein product is CASSLAYGQGNTGELFF.

This chain links TRBV27 with TRBJ1-5, with D uncertain. The CDR3 is 13 amino acids. Germline V gene sequence: CDR1 MNHEY, CDR2 SMNVEV (reference sequence). The V gene lost 4 bases and the J gene lost 0 bases, with 4 bases spanning the gap. DNA for the CDR3: TGTGCCAGCAGTTACTATAGCAATCAGCCCCAGCATTTT. Translating it yields CASSYYSNQPQHF.

The J gene is TRBJ2-1, the V gene TRBV19; 9 bases align to TRBD2. CDR3 size: 15 residues. Germline CDR1 and CDR2: LNHDA and SQIVND (reference sequence). The J segment lost 5 bases and the V segment lost 5 bases, leaving 7 bases of the junction unmatched. The CDR3 is CASSSQREVNNEQFF. The CDR3 DNA follows: TGTGCCAGTAGTTCCCAGCGGGAGGTAAACAATGAGCAGTTCTTC.

Only a few counts were recorded for this clone. This rearrangement joins TRBV5-1 to TRBJ2-6; TRBD1 might be the D (6 bases). V lost 5 bases to trimming and J lost 0 bases, with 15 bases between them. Germline loops: CDR1 SGHRS, CDR2 YFSETQ. This CDR3 is built from 17 residues. The CDR3 protein is CASSRRDTSSGANVLTF. DNA of the CDR3: TGCGCCAGCAGTCGACGGGACACGAGCTCTGGGGCCAACGTCCTGACTTTC. Full variable domain (remainder filled in from reference TRBV5-1 and TRBJ2-6): KAGVTQTPRYLIKTRGQQVTLSCSPISGHRSVSWYQQTPGQGLQFLFEYFSETQRNKGNFPGRFSGRQFSNSRSEMNVSTLELGDSALYLCASSRRDTSSGANVLTFGAGSRLTVL.

This clone was observed a single time. V gene TRBV12-5 combines with J gene TRBJ1-5; TRBD1 agrees at 9 bases. This CDR3 has 16 residues. The V gene end was trimmed by 0 bases and the J gene end by 7 bases; junction bases not matched to a gene: 7. CDR1 LGHNT and CDR2 FRNRAP come from the germline V gene. The CDR3 spells CASGLVSGQGVQPQHF. Here the CDR3 DNA reads TGTGCTAGTGGTTTGGTATCGGGACAGGGTGTCCAGCCCCAGCATTTT. Full variable domain (remainder filled in from reference TRBV12-5 and TRBJ1-5): DARVTQTPRHKVTEMGQEVTMRCQPILGHNTVFWYRQTMMQGLELLAYFRNRAPLDDSGMPKDRFSAEMPDATLATLKIQPSEPRDSAVYFCASGLVSGQGVQPQHFGDGTRLSIL.

The rearrangement uses TRBV29-1 and TRBJ2-7, with D uncertain. V was trimmed by 4 bases and J by 3 bases, leaving 10 bases between them. The CDR3 length is 12 residues. CDR1 and CDR2 from the germline V gene are SQVTM and ANQGSEA. CDR3 protein: CSVGVGNYEQYF. CDR3 in DNA: TGCAGCGTTGGAGTGGGAAACTACGAGCAGTACTTC.

This clone has more than one count but fewer than ten. The chain is built from TRBV5-1 and TRBJ2-7; weak D call: TRBD1 (6 bases). This CDR3 region has 16 residues. Germline V CDR1 and CDR2: SGHRS, YFSETQ. V was shortened by 0 bases and J by 5 bases, with 18 bases between the two germline ends. In DNA, the CDR3 is TGCGCCAGCAGCTTGGTAGGCTGGGACAAGGGGGACGAGCAGTACTTC. Translating gives CASSLVGWDKGDEQYF.

The CDR3 DNA sequence: TGTGCCAGTAGTATAGACTCAACTGAGCAGTTCTTC. Translating it yields CASSIDSTEQFF. The chain recombines TRBV19 with TRBJ2-1; D ambiguous. The V end was cut by 0 bases, the J end by 9 bases, with 6 bases between. The CDR3 consists of 12 residues. CDR1 and CDR2 (germline): LNHDA, SQIVND (reference sequence).

The chain carries TRBV4-2 and TRBJ2-5; D possibly uses TRBD1 or TRBD2 (7 bases each). The ends were cut back, 1 base at V and 5 bases at J, with 20 bases in the middle. The CDR3 extends over 17 amino acids. The V gene's germline CDR1 is LGHNA and CDR2 YNFKEQ. The CDR3 spells CASSQGEAGGVWETQYF. The CDR3 DNA reads TGTGCCAGCAGCCAAGGAGAAGCAGGGGGGGTGTGGGAGACCCAGTACTTC.

The rearrangement joins TRBV4-2 to TRBJ2-1, with 8 bases matching TRBD2. The CDR3 loop spans 15 amino acids. CDR1 is LGHNA, CDR2 YNFKEQ, per germline. Unmatched junction bases numbered 9, after V lost 2 bases and J lost 9 bases. CDR3 coding DNA: TGTGCCAGCAGCCAATCGATTGGACTAGCAAGTGAGCAGTTCTTC. It translates to CASSQSIGLASEQFF.

The table lists this clone with a count of one. The V call is TRBV6-1, the J call TRBJ1-4, with D unclear. CDR3 length: 13 residues. Trimming stripped 4 bases from V and 8 bases from J, with 11 bases between. The V gene's germline CDR1 is MNHNS and CDR2 SASEGT. The CDR3 region is CASSGRDREKLFF. CDR3 sequence (DNA): TGTGCCAGCAGTGGGAGGGATCGGGAAAAACTGTTTTTT.

The gene calls are TRBV27 and TRBJ1-4, with D possibly TRBD1 on 6 matching bases. The CDR3 totals 14 residues. Germline lookup yields CDR1 MNHEY and CDR2 SMNVEV (reference sequence). With 8 bases removed from V and 4 bases from J, the gap between germline ends came to 14 bases. In DNA form, the CDR3 reads TGTGCCAGCCGGGGGGCCAGTAGTAATGAAAAACTGTTTTTT. Its translation is CASRGASSNEKLFF.

The chain joins TRBV2 to TRBJ1-1; no clear D gene. V lost 7 bases and J 11 bases, leaving 14 bases between the germline ends. The CDR3 has 11 residues. CDR1 and CDR2 from the germline V gene are SNHLY and FYNNEI. DNA for the CDR3: TGTGCCAGCACCTTTAAAGAGCGTGCTTTCTTT. Translation gives CASTFKERAFF.

V is TRBV28 and J is TRBJ2-7; the D gene is possibly TRBD2 (6 bases). The V end was cut by 6 bases, the J end by 1 base, with 19 bases between. The CDR3 consists of 16 residues. Germline V gene lookup returns CDR1 MDHEN and CDR2 SYDVKM. The CDR3 bases are TGTGCCAGCAGCCGATCAGATTGGAGGGGATCCTACGAGCAGTACTTC. Translation gives CASSRSDWRGSYEQYF.

V is TRBV7-2 and J is TRBJ2-7; D gene uncertain. V lost 4 bases, J lost 3 bases, and 4 bases lay in between. Per the germline V gene, CDR1 is SGHTA and CDR2 is FQGNSA. The CDR3 contains 11 residues. The CDR3 DNA sequence: TGTGCCAGCAGCTCCCTCTACGAGCAGTACTTC. This codes for CASSSLYEQYF.

In this sample, this clone turned up once. The V and J genes are TRBV7-3 and TRBJ1-1; D might be TRBD1 (5 bases). Trimming pared 5 bases from V and 4 bases from J, leaving 11 bases between. Germline CDR1 SGHTA, CDR2 FQGTGA. There are 13 residues in the CDR3. Here the CDR3 DNA reads TGTGCCAGCAGCCTATGGGGGGGCACTGAAGCTTTCTTT. Its translation: CASSLWGGTEAFF.

CDR3 DNA sequence: TGTGCCAGCAGCGTTGGGTCACAGCCCTATGGCTACACCTTC. It is translated as CASSVGSQPYGYTF. J is TRBJ1-2 and V is TRBV9; D uncertain. The CDR3 sequence is 14 residues long. CDR1 is SGDLS, CDR2 YYNGEE, per germline. Trimming stripped 2 bases from V and 4 bases from J, with 12 bases between. The variable domain in full, with the rest retrieved from reference TRBV9 and TRBJ1-2, is DSGVTQTPKHLITATGQRVTLRCSPRSGDLSVYWYQQSLDQGLQFLIQYYNGEERAKGNILERFSAQQFPDLHSELNLSSLELGDSALYFCASSVGSQPYGYTFGSGTRLTVV.

This chain connects TRBV28 to TRBJ1-1; weak D call: TRBD1 (5 bases). Germline V CDR1 and CDR2: MDHEN, SYDVKM. The CDR3 spans 14 residues. The V gene lost 10 bases and the J gene lost 0 bases, with 15 bases spanning the gap. CDR3 region: CATHDSYMNTEAFF. The CDR3 bases are TGTGCCACCCACGACAGCTACATGAACACTGAAGCTTTCTTT.